The 19 T cell receptor beta chains in this list originate from one sample, sequenced in a study of T cell responses to AZD1222 COVID-19 vaccine. Sequencing used immunoSEQ multiplex PCR; TCRdb keeps in-frame clones, though not all of them. In the table there are some 190,000 clones, more than 85% of which are singletons. The input for sequencing was peripheral blood, taken 28 days after the second AZD1222 dose. Source of these receptors: an adult who received the AZD1222 COVID-19 vaccine.

This chain links TRBV7-9 with TRBJ1-3; D may be TRBD1 (5 bases). The V gene's germline CDR1 is SEHNR and CDR2 FQNEAQ (reference sequence). The CDR3 loop spans 14 amino acids. The ends were cut back, 5 bases at V and 4 bases at J, with 12 bases in the middle. CDR3 sequence (DNA): TGTGCCAGCAGCATCCAGGGTTACGGAAACACCATATATTTT. It specifies CASSIQGYGNTIYF.

V gene TRBV6-6 combines with J gene TRBJ2-1; TRBD2 matches at 8 bases. Germline V lookup: CDR1 MNHNY, CDR2 SVGAGI (reference sequence). J was trimmed by 3 bases and V by 5 bases; bases with no gene match: 18. The CDR3 consists of 19 residues. The chain's CDR3 is CASSPLIAGTTFRYNEQFF. The CDR3 DNA reads TGTGCCAGCAGTCCTTTAATAGCGGGGACTACCTTTCGCTACAATGAGCAGTTCTTC.

The chain couples TRBV18 to TRBJ2-1, with D perhaps matching TRBD1 or TRBD2 (5 bases each). The V end was cut by 3 bases, the J end by 0 bases, with 6 bases between. The CDR3 contains 14 residues. Germline CDR1 is KGHSH and CDR2 is LQKENI. This CDR3 reads CASSPGPSYNEQFF. CDR3 nucleotide sequence: TGTGCCAGCTCACCGGGACCCTCCTACAATGAGCAGTTCTTC. Full variable domain (rest looked up from reference TRBV18 and TRBJ2-1): NAGVMQNPRHLVRRRGQEARLRCSPMKGHSHVYWYRQLPEEGLKFMVYLQKENIIDESGMPKERFSAEFPKEGPSILRIQQVVRGDSAAYFCASSPGPSYNEQFFGPGTRLTVL.

The rearrangement links TRBV6-5 to TRBJ2-2; no clear D gene. Germline V gene lookup returns CDR1 MNHEY and CDR2 SVGAGI. V was shortened by 6 bases and J by 5 bases, with 4 bases between the two germline ends. This CDR3 comprises 11 residues. This CDR3 reads CASRRTGELFF. The CDR3 DNA follows: TGTGCCAGCAGGCGGACCGGGGAGCTGTTTTTT.

This chain uses TRBV18 with TRBJ2-7, with D maybe TRBD1 (5 bases). The germline gives CDR1 KGHSH, CDR2 LQKENI. The V end was cut by 2 bases, the J end by 4 bases, with 9 bases between. The CDR3 loop spans 13 amino acids. The CDR3: CASSPETEYEQYF. The CDR3 DNA reads as TGTGCCAGCTCACCAGAGACAGAGTACGAGCAGTACTTC.

This chain connects TRBV6-5 to TRBJ1-2; D is unresolved. The CDR3 totals 13 residues. V dropped 7 bases and J dropped 4 bases, with 13 bases sitting between them. Germline V gene sequence: CDR1 MNHEY, CDR2 SVGAGI. The CDR3 spells CASTPGRVYGYTF. The CDR3 region has the DNA TGTGCCAGCACCCCCGGGCGGGTCTATGGCTACACCTTC.

The chain is built from TRBV4-1 and TRBJ1-5; weak D call: TRBD1 (5 bases). V lost 1 base and J lost 3, with 13 bases in between. Germline loops: CDR1 MGHRA, CDR2 YSYEKL. The CDR3 has 16 amino acids. The CDR3 is CASSQGWGTPNQPQHF. In DNA, the CDR3 is TGCGCCAGCAGCCAAGGATGGGGGACCCCCAATCAGCCCCAGCATTTT.

The rearrangement uses TRBV7-2 and TRBJ1-2, with D hard to call. The V gene's germline CDR1 is SGHTA and CDR2 FQGNSA. V was pared by 5 bases and J by 8 bases, with 12 bases between. This CDR3 is built from 12 residues. The DNA for the CDR3 is TGTGCCAGCAGCCTTTCTGGTCGAGGCTACACCTTC. It is translated as CASSLSGRGYTF.

This chain uses TRBV27 with TRBJ2-7; no clear D. The CDR3 loop spans 16 amino acids. In germline, CDR1 is MNHEY, CDR2 SMNVEV (reference sequence). Trimming cost V 0 bases and J 2 bases, with 14 bases left between them. CDR3 coding DNA: TGTGCCAGCAGTTTATCCGGCCACCCTACCGCCTACGAGCAGTACTTC. Its translation: CASSLSGHPTAYEQYF.

In DNA, the CDR3 is TGTGCCAGCAGTCTCCGGGGGTTGGAGCAGTTCTTC. It translates to CASSLRGLEQFF. The V call is TRBV28, the J call TRBJ2-1, with D perhaps TRBD2 (6 bases). The germline gives CDR1 MDHEN, CDR2 SYDVKM. Trimming removed 5 bases at V and 10 bases at J, with 12 bases between. The CDR3 spans 12 residues.

The chain is built from TRBV4-1 and TRBJ2-1; a weak D match, TRBD2 (6 bases). The germline gives CDR1 MGHRA, CDR2 YSYEKL. V was pared by 0 bases and J by 4 bases, with 16 bases between. There are 17 residues in the CDR3. The DNA of the CDR3 is TGCGCCAGCAGCCAAGATGATGGGCGGGGAGGTTACAATGAGCAGTTCTTC. This gives the protein CASSQDDGRGGYNEQFF.

The genes are TRBV18 and TRBJ1-1; D is possibly TRBD1 (5 bases). The CDR3 runs 15 residues. Germline V gene sequence: CDR1 KGHSH, CDR2 LQKENI. With 3 bases removed from V and 1 base from J, the gap between germline ends came to 12 bases. CDR3 nucleotide sequence: TGTGCCAGCTCACCGGGGCCCGAGGGGAACACTGAAGCTTTCTTT. Translating it yields CASSPGPEGNTEAFF.

The chain links TRBV2 to TRBJ2-7; no reliable D call. Germline V gives CDR1 SNHLY, CDR2 FYNNEI. The CDR3 has 14 amino acids. The germline V and J ends were trimmed by 4 bases and 2 bases, with 12 bases remaining between them. Here the CDR3 reads CASSVTDITYEQYF. The CDR3 bases are TGTGCCAGCAGTGTTACAGACATCACCTACGAGCAGTACTTC.

The CDR3 sequence is CASSSTGSSYNEQFF. Written as DNA, the CDR3 is TGTGCCAGCAGCTCGACAGGGAGCTCCTACAATGAGCAGTTCTTC. The chain has TRBV7-3 and TRBJ2-1; 7 nucleotides agree with TRBD1. Germline-derived CDR1 and CDR2 are SGHTA and FQGTGA. The ends lost 4 bases at V and 0 bases at J; junction bases unmatched: 3. The CDR3 spans 15 residues.

The J gene is TRBJ2-7, the V gene TRBV6-4; 7 nucleotides match TRBD1. The J segment lost 6 bases and the V segment lost 9 bases, leaving 17 bases of the junction unmatched. This CDR3 region has 15 residues. Germline lookup yields CDR1 MRHNA and CDR2 SNTAGT. The CDR3 sequence is CARSTGKGLPPEQYF. The CDR3 DNA reads TGTGCCAGATCGACAGGGAAAGGCCTGCCTCCCGAGCAGTACTTC.

The V and J genes are TRBV6-1 and TRBJ1-2; perhaps TRBD1 as D (6 bases). CDR3 size: 18 residues. Trimming removed 3 bases at V and 3 bases at J, with 23 bases between. Per germline, CDR1 MNHNS and CDR2 SASEGT. The CDR3 spells CASSDPRGQGRADYGYTF. Here the CDR3 DNA reads TGTGCCAGCAGTGATCCCCGGGGGCAGGGAAGGGCAGACTATGGCTACACCTTC.

The genes are TRBV7-2 and TRBJ1-2; the D gene is possibly TRBD1 (6 bases). The V and J ends lost 5 bases and 5 bases respectively, with 12 bases between them. The CDR3 runs to 13 residues. Germline CDR1 reads SGHTA; CDR2 reads FQGNSA. CDR3 sequence reads: CASSLQGQYGYTF. CDR3 in DNA: TGTGCCAGCAGCCTTCAGGGGCAATATGGCTACACCTTC.

This chain uses TRBV6-5 with TRBJ1-6; D is uncertain. The germline gives CDR1 MNHEY, CDR2 SVGAGI. Between the trimmed V and J ends, which lost 6 bases and 7 bases, there was a span of 16 bases. CDR3 length: 15 residues. The CDR3 reads CASRAPGRLNSPLHF. The DNA of the CDR3 is TGTGCCAGCAGGGCCCCAGGACGGCTCAATTCACCCCTCCACTTT.

The V gene is TRBV3-1 (or the pseudogene TRBV3-2), the J gene TRBJ2-5; TRBD1 matches 9 bases. The CDR3 contains 16 residues. The germline CDR1 and CDR2 sequences are LGHDT and YNNKEL (reference sequence). The V segment lost 0 bases and the J segment 5 bases; nucleotides outside the gene matches: 7. CDR3 protein: CASSQEGTGIYETQYF. In nucleotides, the CDR3 is TGTGCCAGCAGCCAAGAAGGGACAGGGATCTATGAGACCCAGTACTTC.